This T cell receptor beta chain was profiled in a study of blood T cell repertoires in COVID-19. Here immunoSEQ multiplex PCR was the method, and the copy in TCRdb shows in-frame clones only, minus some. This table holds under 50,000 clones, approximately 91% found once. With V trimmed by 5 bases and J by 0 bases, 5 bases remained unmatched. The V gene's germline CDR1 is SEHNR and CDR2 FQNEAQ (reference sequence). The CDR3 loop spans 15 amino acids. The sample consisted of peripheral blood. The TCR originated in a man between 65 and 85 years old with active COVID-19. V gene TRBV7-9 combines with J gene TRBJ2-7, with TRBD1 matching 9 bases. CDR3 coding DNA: TGTGCCAGCAGCCTAGGGACAGGGAGCTCCTACGAGCAGTACTTC. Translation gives CASSLGTGSSYEQYF. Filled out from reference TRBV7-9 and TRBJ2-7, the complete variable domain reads DTGVSQNPRHKITKRGQNVTFRCDPISEHNRLYWYRQTLGQGPEFLTYFQNEAQLEKSRLLSDRFSAERPKGSFSTLEIQRTEQGDSAMYLCASSLGTGSSYEQYFGPGTRLTVT.